The 16 T cell receptor beta chains listed next were all sequenced from one sample in a study of vaccination effects on CD4 cells after COVID-19. The protocol was immunoSEQ multiplex PCR, while the TCRdb copy is restricted to in-frame clones and leaves out a portion. This sample has roughly 71,000 clones, with approximately 82% found just once. Antigens for these TCRs are unknown. ViraFEST used viral peptide pools to expand antigen-specific CD4+ T cells before sequencing. Isolation of CD4+ T cells took place after 10 days of culture. Of the BNT162b2 and mRNA-1273 vaccines, participants received two doses of one or the other. The sample here was CD4+ T cells from PBMCs cultured with HCoV-229E spike peptides, taken after COVID-19 vaccination. These receptors were taken from a human donor who received a COVID-19 vaccine.

The V gene is TRBV11-3, the J gene TRBJ1-2; TRBD1 aligns across 10 bases. V was pared by 3 bases and J by 0 bases, with 16 bases of the junction left unmatched. Germline lookup yields CDR1 SGHNT and CDR2 YENEEA. The CDR3 is 20 residues long. CDR3 DNA: TGTGCCAGCAGCTTTAGGACCCGGGCGGACAGGGGGGCATCTAACTATGGCTACACCTTC. It codes for CASSFRTRADRGASNYGYTF.

The chain employs TRBV7-2 and TRBJ2-1; D unresolved. The germline V gene encodes CDR1 SGHTA and CDR2 FQGNSA. CDR3 length: 16 residues. V shed 1 base and J shed 0 bases, with 10 bases lying between them. CDR3 amino acids: CASSLEPAPSYNEQFF. CDR3 DNA: TGTGCCAGCAGCTTAGAACCTGCACCCTCCTACAATGAGCAGTTCTTC. Complete variable domain (other parts from reference TRBV7-2 and TRBJ2-1): GAGVSQSPSNKVTEKGKDVELRCDPISGHTALYWYRQSLGQGLEFLIYFQGNSAPDKSGLPSDRFSAERTGGSVSTLTIQRTQQEDSAVYLCASSLEPAPSYNEQFFGPGTRLTVL.

For the CDR3, the DNA is TGTGCCAGCTCACCATTAGCGCAGAAAGATAACTATGGCTACACCTTC. Protein product: CASSPLAQKDNYGYTF. The J gene is TRBJ1-2, the V gene TRBV18, with unresolved D. CDR1 and CDR2 (germline): KGHSH, LQKENI. This CDR3 has 16 amino acids. V lost 2 bases, J lost 1 base, and 14 bases lay in between.

The sample holds one count of this clone. The rearrangement joins TRBV9 to TRBJ2-3, with D maybe TRBD2 (6 bases). V was pared by 7 bases and J by 10 bases, with 13 bases between. CDR1 is SGDLS and CDR2 is YYNGEE in the germline V gene. The CDR3 is made up of 11 amino acids. This chain's CDR3 is CASGGTWAQYF. The CDR3 bases are TGTGCCAGCGGGGGGACCTGGGCGCAGTATTTT.

This chain uses TRBV6-2 or TRBV6-3 with TRBJ1-4; D unclear. The CDR3 is made up of 15 amino acids. CDR1 and CDR2 from the germline V gene are MNHEY and SVGEGT. The V gene lost 4 bases and the J gene lost 0 bases, with 9 bases spanning the gap. The CDR3 loop reads CASSLRRTTNEKLFF. The CDR3 DNA sequence: TGTGCCAGCAGTTTACGTCGGACAACTAATGAAAAACTGTTTTTT.

The V call is TRBV7-3, the J call TRBJ2-2; no firm D call. Germline CDR1 is SGHTA and CDR2 is FQGTGA. V dropped 0 bases and J dropped 2 bases, with 13 bases sitting between them. This CDR3 spans 17 amino acids. The CDR3: CASSLTPQFLNTGELFF. The CDR3 DNA reads TGTGCCAGCAGCTTAACCCCCCAGTTCTTAAACACCGGGGAGCTGTTTTTT.

V usage is TRBV6-1 and J usage is TRBJ2-7, with 8 bases identical to TRBD1. V gave up 2 bases and J gave up 4 bases; unmatched junction bases: 4. The CDR3 runs to 14 residues. Germline V gives CDR1 MNHNS, CDR2 SASEGT. The CDR3 region is CASSEINRGYEQYV. The CDR3 bases are TGTGCCAGCAGTGAAATAAACAGGGGGTACGAGCAGTACGTC.

The CDR3, as DNA: TGTGCCAGCAGCTTAGGGGGACTTGATAATTCACCCCTCCACTTT. Protein: CASSLGGLDNSPLHF. The J gene is TRBJ1-6, the V gene TRBV7-2; D is possibly TRBD1 (5 bases). Germline V CDR1 and CDR2: SGHTA, FQGNSA. CDR3 length: 15 amino acids. With 1 base removed from V and 5 bases from J, the gap between germline ends came to 9 bases.

This clone was recorded only once. This chain uses TRBV18 with TRBJ1-5; D is perhaps TRBD1 (6 bases). V lost 0 bases and J 6 bases, leaving 15 bases between the germline ends. The CDR3 totals 16 residues. Germline-derived CDR1 and CDR2 are KGHSH and LQKENI. CDR3 loop: CASSPPGALGGQPQHF. CDR3 nucleotide sequence: TGTGCCAGCTCACCACCGGGGGCCCTGGGAGGTCAGCCCCAGCATTTT.

This chain joins TRBV28 and TRBJ1-4; D not certain. Trimming removed 6 bases at V and 6 bases at J, with 20 bases between. The CDR3 runs to 16 residues. CDR1 is MDHEN and CDR2 is SYDVKM in the germline V gene. The chain's CDR3 is CASRYQVRSRDEKLFF. The DNA for the CDR3 is TGTGCCAGCAGGTACCAGGTCCGCAGTCGGGATGAAAAACTGTTTTTT. Full variable domain (rest looked up from reference TRBV28 and TRBJ1-4): DVKVTQSSRYLVKRTGEKVFLECVQDMDHENMFWYRQDPGLGLRLIYFSYDVKMKEKGDIPEGYSVSREKKERFSLILESASTNQTSMYLCASRYQVRSRDEKLFFGSGTQLSVL.

This clone was picked up one time. The J gene is TRBJ1-6, the V gene TRBV14; D is uncertain. The CDR3 is made up of 14 amino acids. CDR1 is SGHDN, CDR2 FVKESK, per germline. With 0 bases removed from V and 9 bases from J, the gap between germline ends came to 9 bases. In DNA, the CDR3 is TGTGCCAGCAGCCAAGAGGTCGGGTTTTCACCCCTCCACTTT. This encodes CASSQEVGFSPLHF.

The V and J genes are TRBV7-2 and TRBJ1-1; the D gene is possibly TRBD1 (5 bases). With 3 bases removed from V and 4 bases from J, the gap between germline ends came to 15 bases. Germline CDR1 and CDR2: SGHTA and FQGNSA. There are 15 residues in the CDR3. CDR3 in amino acids: CASSLGPGVLTEAFF. The CDR3 DNA is TGTGCCAGCAGCTTGGGACCCGGGGTCCTCACTGAAGCTTTCTTT. Filled out from reference TRBV7-2 and TRBJ1-1, the complete variable domain reads GAGVSQSPSNKVTEKGKDVELRCDPISGHTALYWYRQSLGQGLEFLIYFQGNSAPDKSGLPSDRFSAERTGGSVSTLTIQRTQQEDSAVYLCASSLGPGVLTEAFFGQGTRLTVV.

This clone was detected only a few times. The chain combines TRBV5-4 with TRBJ1-1; D may be TRBD1 (6 bases). Germline values: CDR1 SGHNT, CDR2 YYREEE (reference sequence). V shed 0 bases and J shed 4 bases, with 7 bases lying between them. CDR3 length: 13 amino acids. CDR3 DNA: TGTGCCAGCAGCTTGGAGGGGGGCACTGAAGCTTTCTTT. Translated: CASSLEGGTEAFF.

V gene TRBV30 combines with J gene TRBJ2-2, with 9 nucleotides matching TRBD1. CDR1 is GTSNPN and CDR2 is SVGIG in the germline V gene (reference sequence). With V trimmed by 0 bases and J by 7 bases, 6 bases remained unmatched. The CDR3 is 15 amino acids. Here the CDR3 DNA reads TGTGCCTGGAGTGTAGGGGGACAGGGCGTCGGGGAGCTGTTTTTT. Protein: CAWSVGGQGVGELFF.

This chain joins TRBV19 and TRBJ1-5; D is perhaps TRBD1 (5 bases). This CDR3 is built from 14 residues. Germline V lookup: CDR1 LNHDA, CDR2 SQIVND (reference sequence). Trimming took off 1 base at V and 7 bases at J, with 11 bases between the two ends. The DNA for the CDR3 is TGTGCCAGTAGTATAGTGGGGGGGAGGCAGCCCCAGCATTTT. It specifies CASSIVGGRQPQHF.

The CDR3 is CASHTGFRMEQPQHF. The CDR3 nucleotides are TGTGCCAGCCATACGGGGTTTCGAATGGAGCAGCCCCAGCATTTT. The chain links TRBV6-6 to TRBJ1-5; no definite D call. The CDR3 runs 15 residues. Trimming pared 8 bases from V and 7 bases from J, leaving 21 bases between. The germline CDR1 and CDR2 sequences are MNHNY and SVGAGI (reference sequence).